This TCR beta chain stems from a study of blood T cell repertoires in COVID-19. Study at large: T cells, B-cell-depleted T cells, or PBMCs supplied cDNA or gDNA.

Per the authors' pipeline: Amplification of reference gene primers was used by the study to estimate nucleated cell counts. Profiled with immunoSEQ multiplex PCR; TCRdb holds only in-frame clones, not every one. For V, J and clone size, that table is used; D and trimming come from the DNA. The table has about 58,000 clones, around 76% seen once. Germline CDR1 reads SGHNT; CDR2 reads YYREEE (reference sequence). Trimming stripped 0 bases from V and 6 bases from J, with 13 bases between. The CDR3 length is 14 residues. The clonotype originates from a human donor in a cohort sampled during active COVID-19. The chain recombines TRBV5-4 with TRBJ2-7; tentatively, D is TRBD2 (5 bases). Sequenced material: peripheral blood. The CDR3 reads CASSLEQTAGEQYF. The DNA for the CDR3 is TGTGCCAGCAGCTTGGAACAGACCGCGGGCGAGCAGTACTTC.